Listed below are T cell receptor beta chains from one sample, sequenced in a study of T cell responses to AZD1222 COVID-19 vaccine. Profiled with immunoSEQ multiplex PCR; TCRdb holds only in-frame clones, not every one. The table records 95,000 to 100,000 clones, more than 75% of them present only once. The sample in question was peripheral blood, obtained 28 days after the second AZD1222 dose. The receptors come from an adult who received the AZD1222 COVID-19 vaccine. CDR3s include the opening cysteine and the closing phenylalanine or tryptophan. A D gene is named only where the DNA matches it firmly. Clone size is given for some rows only: seen once, a few or many times, or a class if the clone is expanded.

size,D,J,V,DNA,CDR3
.,.,TRBJ2-7,TRBV27,TGTGCCATCAAACCAGGGTCGGCTCCTGGGGAGCAGTACTTC,CAIKPGSAPGEQYF
.,TRBD1,TRBJ2-7,TRBV28,TGTGCCAGCAGCTTGGACCAAAGGGACAGACCCTCCCTGTGGTACTTC,CASSLDQRDRPSLWYF
.,.,TRBJ2-7,TRBV11-2,TGTGCCAGCAGCTTAGGTGTGGATTACGAGCAGTACTTC,CASSLGVDYEQYF
.,TRBD2,TRBJ2-1,TRBV7-2,TGTGCCAGCAGCTTACTGCTAGCGGGGACCCGCTCCTACAATGAGCAGTTCTTC,CASSLLLAGTRSYNEQFF
.,TRBD1,TRBJ2-7,TRBV6-5,TGTGCCAGCAGGGATTCGACAGGGGGTGTCTACGAGCAGTACTTC,CASRDSTGGVYEQYF
.,.,TRBJ2-1,TRBV3-1/TRBV3-2,TGTGCCAGCAGCCTTCGACAGTCAAATGAGCAGTTCTTC,CASSLRQSNEQFF
.,TRBD1,TRBJ2-7,TRBV6-5,TGTGCCAGCAGCAACAGGGGCTACGAGCAGTACTTC,CASSNRGYEQYF
.,TRBD1,TRBJ2-3,TRBV27,TGTGCCAGCAACAACAGGGGGCGAACAGATACGCAGTATTTT,CASNNRGRTDTQYF
few,TRBD1,TRBJ1-1,TRBV10-3,TGTGCCATCAGTCCGAGACAGGGAAAGGACACTGAAGCTTTCTTT,CAISPRQGKDTEAFF
.,TRBD2,TRBJ2-7,TRBV25-1,TGTGCCAGCAGTGAAGGTCCCCCGGGAGGTCGTTACGAGCAGTACTTC,CASSEGPPGGRYEQYF
once,.,TRBJ1-5,TRBV6-1,TGTGCCAGCAGTGAGGGAGGCCAGCCCCAGCATTTT,CASSEGGQPQHF
once,TRBD1,TRBJ2-5,TRBV2,TGTGCCAGCAGGCACCGGGACAGGGAAGAGACCCAGTACTTC,CASRHRDREETQYF
once,TRBD2,TRBJ2-5,TRBV9,TGTGCCAGCAGCGTAGGAGCGGGAGGGCTAGAGACCCAGTACTTC,CASSVGAGGLETQYF
.,TRBD2,TRBJ2-7,TRBV7-2,TGTGCCAGCAGCCTATGGACTAGCGTGGACTACGAGCAGTACTTC,CASSLWTSVDYEQYF
.,.,TRBJ2-2,TRBV6-5,TGTGCCAGCAGTCCACGGAGGGCGAGCACCGGGGAGCTGTTTTTT,CASSPRRASTGELFF
.,.,TRBJ1-5,TRBV2,TGTGCCAGCAGGTCCTGGGATCAGCCCCAGCATTTT,CASRSWDQPQHF
.,TRBD1,TRBJ1-2,TRBV7-2,TGTGCCAGCAGCTTACAGGGGACAGGGGGGAGCTATGGCTACACCTTC,CASSLQGTGGSYGYTF
.,.,TRBJ1-1,TRBV2,TGTGCCAGCACCGACCCAGGCGGCGTAGACACTGAAGCTTTCTTT,CASTDPGGVDTEAFF
.,.,TRBJ2-1,TRBV6-5,TGTGCCAGCCGACCAGGACGGGTAGTGTCCGGGGAGCAGTTCTTC,CASRPGRVVSGEQFF
few,.,TRBJ1-2,TRBV24-1,TGTGCCACCAGTCAAATAGGCTATGGCTACACCTTC,CATSQIGYGYTF
.,TRBD2,TRBJ2-1,TRBV19,TGTGCCAGTAGTCAGCGGGGGGGGTACTACAATGAGCAGTTCTTC,CASSQRGGYYNEQFF
few,.,TRBJ1-5,TRBV27,TGTGCCAGCAGTCTGCAGGGCCTCAATCAGCCCCAGCATTTT,CASSLQGLNQPQHF
.,TRBD2,TRBJ2-3,TRBV6-5,TGTGCCAGCAGTTTGACTAGCGGGGGCACAGATACGCAGTATTTT,CASSLTSGGTDTQYF
.,.,TRBJ1-1,TRBV15,TGTGCCACCAGCAGAGATAAAGGTCGCCGGACAGCGAACACTGAAGCTTTCTTT,CATSRDKGRRTANTEAFF
few,.,TRBJ1-3,TRBV15,TGTGCCACCAGCAGCGGGGTTTTGTCTGGAAACACCATATATTTT,CATSSGVLSGNTIYF
.,.,TRBJ2-1,TRBV28,TGTGCCAGCAGAGAGTCGGGGAGGTACAATGAGCAGTTCTTC,CASRESGRYNEQFF
.,.,TRBJ2-7,TRBV5-1,TGCGCCAGCAGCTTGATCGGCAGGGACTACGAGCAGTACTTC,CASSLIGRDYEQYF
.,.,TRBJ2-2,TRBV21-1,TGTGCACAGATCCGGGAACCCCCCGGAGGTACCGGGGAGCTGTTTTTT,CAQIREPPGGTGELFF
once,.,TRBJ2-5,TRBV10-3,TGTGCCATCAGTGAGTCGACTGAAGAGACCCAGTACTTC,CAISESTEETQYF
.,TRBD1,TRBJ1-6,TRBV28,TGTGCCAGCAGTCTAATGTCCGGGACAGGGCTCGATTCACCCCTCCACTTT,CASSLMSGTGLDSPLHF
.,.,TRBJ1-1,TRBV2,TGTGCCAGCAGTAGGGAAGGGCGGGACACTGAAGCTTTCTTT,CASSREGRDTEAFF
.,TRBD2,TRBJ2-2,TRBV9,TGTGCCAGCAGCCCATTGGGACTAGCGGGGAACACCGGGGAGCTGTTTTTT,CASSPLGLAGNTGELFF
.,TRBD2,TRBJ2-1,TRBV5-6,TGTGCCAGCAGCTTGGGAACCGGCGGGGGGTTCTCCTACAATGAGCAGTTCTTC,CASSLGTGGGFSYNEQFF
.,.,TRBJ2-7,TRBV27,TGTGCCAGCAGTTTATTCCAGGGATACGAGCAGTACTTC,CASSLFQGYEQYF
.,TRBD1,TRBJ2-7,TRBV13,TGTGCCAGCAGCCTGCGGACAGGGGGCTACTACGAGCAGTACTTC,CASSLRTGGYYEQYF
.,TRBD1,TRBJ1-2,TRBV7-3,TGTGCCAGCAGCGAAGGGGACAGGGCTTCGGGGGGCTACACCTTC,CASSEGDRASGGYTF
.,TRBD1,TRBJ2-1,TRBV7-9,TGTGCCAGCAGCCCATACGACAGGGGGTATTACAATGAGCAGTTCTTC,CASSPYDRGYYNEQFF
.,.,TRBJ2-7,TRBV5-5,TGTGCCAGCAGCTCGCCATTCTACGAGCAGTACTTC,CASSSPFYEQYF
.,.,TRBJ1-1,TRBV3-1/TRBV3-2,TGTGCCAGCAGCCAAGGTGGACCCGGCACTGAAGCTTTCTTT,CASSQGGPGTEAFF
.,.,TRBJ1-6,TRBV3-1/TRBV3-2,TGTGCCAGCAGCCTAATTTCAAAGGGCGAGGGTGGTTCACCCCTCCACTTT,CASSLISKGEGGSPLHF
.,TRBD2,TRBJ2-1,TRBV7-9,TGTGCCAGCAGGTCCGGGACTAGCGGGGGAGGGGAGCAGTTCTTC,CASRSGTSGGGEQFF
.,.,TRBJ1-3,TRBV7-2,TGTGCCAGCAGCCCAGGGCCCTCTGGAAACACCATATATTTT,CASSPGPSGNTIYF
once,.,TRBJ2-3,TRBV5-5,TGTGCCAGCAGCTTGGTAGATACGCAGTATTTT,CASSLVDTQYF
.,.,TRBJ2-7,TRBV10-3,TGTGCCATCAGTGAGTCTGGGACTTCGAGCTCCTACGAGCAGTACTTC,CAISESGTSSSYEQYF
.,TRBD1,TRBJ1-2,TRBV19,TGTGCCAGTAGTACCCCCGGACAGGGGGTATTGTATGGCTACACCTTC,CASSTPGQGVLYGYTF
.,TRBD1,TRBJ1-3,TRBV28,TGTGCCAGCAGTTTACCCGAACCAGGGGGCTCTGGAAACACCATATATTTT,CASSLPEPGGSGNTIYF
.,.,TRBJ1-5,TRBV19,TGTGCCAGTATTAACCGCGGCCGCCCCGGAGGCAATCAGCCCCAGCATTTT,CASINRGRPGGNQPQHF
.,.,TRBJ2-7,TRBV9,TGTGCCAGCGGGGACGGATTCTCCTACGAGCAGTACTTC,CASGDGFSYEQYF
.,.,TRBJ2-2,TRBV5-6,TGTGCCAGCAGCACAAGGGTCGGGGAGCTGTTTTTT,CASSTRVGELFF
.,.,TRBJ1-6,TRBV5-5,TGTGCCAGCAGCTTGAGGGAGGGCTATAATTCACCCCTCCACTTT,CASSLREGYNSPLHF
.,TRBD2,TRBJ2-3,TRBV5-1,TGCGCCAGCAGCCCGGGACTAGCGGGGGCCGGGGATACGCAGTATTTT,CASSPGLAGAGDTQYF
.,.,TRBJ1-2,TRBV12-3/TRBV12-4,TGTGCCAGCAGCAAAACTGGGGGCTACACCTTC,CASSKTGGYTF
.,.,TRBJ2-2,TRBV4-1,TGCGCCAGCAGCCGCGGTGCCGGCACCGGGGAGCTGTTTTTT,CASSRGAGTGELFF
.,.,TRBJ1-2,TRBV20-1,TGCAGTGCTAGTTTACAGGGTGCCTATGGCTACACCTTC,CSASLQGAYGYTF
.,TRBD1,TRBJ1-2,TRBV19,TGTGCCAGTAGCCGACAGGGCGACTATGGCTACACCTTC,CASSRQGDYGYTF
once,.,TRBJ1-5,TRBV19,TGTGCTTGTCAGGAGGAATTTATCAGCAATCAGCCCCAGCATTTT,CACQEEFISNQPQHF
.,TRBD1,TRBJ1-2,TRBV19,TGTGCCAGTAGTAAACAGGGGGGAAGCTATGGCTACACCTTC,CASSKQGGSYGYTF
.,.,TRBJ1-5,TRBV7-2,TGTGCCAGCAGCTTAGACCGGCAGCCCCAGCATTTT,CASSLDRQPQHF
few,TRBD1,TRBJ2-7,TRBV14,TGTGCCAGCAGCCAATCAGGGGGTCCTTGGTACGAGCAGTACTTC,CASSQSGGPWYEQYF
.,.,TRBJ2-3,TRBV5-1,TGCGCCAGCAGCTTGAATGACGATACGCAGTATTTT,CASSLNDDTQYF